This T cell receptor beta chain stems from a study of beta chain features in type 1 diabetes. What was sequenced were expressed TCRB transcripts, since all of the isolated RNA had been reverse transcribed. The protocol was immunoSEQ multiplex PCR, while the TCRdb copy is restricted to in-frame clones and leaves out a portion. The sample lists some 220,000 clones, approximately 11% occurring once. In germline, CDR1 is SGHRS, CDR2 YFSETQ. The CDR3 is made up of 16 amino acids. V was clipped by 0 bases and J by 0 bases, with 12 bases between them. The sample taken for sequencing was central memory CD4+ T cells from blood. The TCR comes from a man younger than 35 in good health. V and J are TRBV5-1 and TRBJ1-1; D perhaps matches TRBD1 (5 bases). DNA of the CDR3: TGCGCCAGCAGCTTGGCGGGCGGGGCCCTGAACACTGAAGCTTTCTTT. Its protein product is CASSLAGGALNTEAFF.